This T cell receptor beta chain came from a study of shared clonotypes between healthy human individuals (dated by TCRdb to about 2020). In terms of the full investigation: A couple of women and three men aged 18 to 49 years were included in the cohort. For each donor, three plates each were used for CD4 naive and CD4 memory, two plates were used for CD8 naive, and one plate was used for CD8 memory. To estimate repertoire size and how much clonotype sharing occurs between individuals, the study deeply sequenced the blood TCR repertoires of five healthy adults. To increase sequencing depth and limit assay-specific biases, TCR repertoire library preparation and sequencing were carried out by different laboratories using diverse techniques. Leukapheresis yielded between about 0.8 and 9.5 billion PBMCs per donor. The research as a whole found: Based on pairwise subsampling, the degree of clonotype sharing among donors was expected to be affected by sequencing depth. Only blood was sampled, and tissue TCR repertoires likely differ from those in blood. Because the study included only a small number of donors, the genetic and exposure-history diversity represented was limited. Rarefaction of sorted-subset datasets indicated incomplete sequencing despite the large sequencing depth. Approximately 5% of naive CD4, 3.5% of naive CD8, roughly 2.5% of memory CD4, and about 0.4% of memory CD8 clonotypes were shared across several donors. Higher generation probabilities were observed for clonotypes shared by all four sorted-subset donors than for non-shared clonotypes. Naive subsets generally had larger estimated clonotype richness than memory subsets did.

Details on this clone: Its antigen is currently not known. The input lacks base qualities; no much larger clone sits a single base away.

Using the deep immunoSEQ assay, TCR CDR3 regions were amplified from genomic DNA by multiplex PCR. Extracted genomic DNA from each cell subset was spread evenly across all wells of several immunoSEQ 96-well plates, with each plate serving as a replicate. For sorted subsets, each replicate PCR was loaded with about 0.2 ug genomic DNA, equivalent to 25,000 to 30,000 T cell genomes. Purified libraries were measured with a Qubit 3.0 fluorometer, size-checked on a Bioanalyzer 2100, and measured again with the KAPA Library Quantification kit. A separate single-read 150-cycle Illumina NextSeq 550 flow cell was used to sequence each immunoSEQ 96-well plate. The authors' pipeline ran thus. The immunoSEQ output contained only junctional sequences without quality scores, so filtering could not match that applied to full-length reads. Sequences were annotated with PyIR, a Python wrapper for IgBLAST v1.9, using IMGT germline references to assign V/J genes and CDR3. Reads with weak V/J assignments (E-value above 1e-6), missing CDR3, stop codons, out-of-frame junctions, or ambiguous translated residues were removed. V3J clonotypes were defined as sequences sharing an identical inferred V gene, J gene, and CDR3 amino acid sequence. Percentage overlap between repertoires was calculated by dividing the number of shared unique clonotypes by the size of the smaller repertoire. Richness of each repertoire was evaluated using RTK rarefaction, the Chao1 estimator, and Recon v2.1 estimates of unobserved clonotypes. Generation probabilities for all TCRbeta clonotypes obtained by the gDNA method from four donors were computed using OLGA. TCRdb obtained this table from immuneACCESS and retained in-frame rearrangements with V and J assigned. These tables miss some clones; where compared with another copy, unresolved V genes account for less than half of the shortfall, and the remainder is unexplained. Clone size and the V and J calls come from that table; the DNA yielded D and trimming. In this sample the table shows about 1.5 million clones, 95% to 99% of which occur a single time. Jointly, the top ten make up roughly 0.4% of the sample.

The donors were healthy, HIV-negative adults with no recently reported acute infections or vaccinations. Every donor was a Caucasian adult living in Nashville, Tennessee, USA. CD4+ T cells were enriched by magnetic negative selection; naive cells were then positively selected on CD45RA, and the negative fraction formed the memory subset. After blood collection by leukapheresis, PBMCs were isolated using Ficoll-Histopaque density gradient centrifugation and then cryopreserved in the vapor phase of liquid nitrogen. Analytical flow cytometry was used to check the purity and quantity of each magnetically sorted T cell population. From each sorted fraction, genomic DNA was isolated and quantified by UV absorbance on a Nanodrop 2000c. V and J lose 0 bases and 0 bases, and a span of 11 bases separates them. The germline V gene encodes CDR1 SGHNT and CDR2 YYREEE (reference sequence). Including the terminal cysteine and phenylalanine, the CDR3 comprises 16 residues. Only the CDR3 region is kept as DNA, spanning 48 bases read in frame from base 1.

The chain joins TRBV5-4 to TRBJ2-3; the D segment is perhaps TRBD1 or TRBD2, each sharing 5 matched bases. The clonotype was recovered from a man aged 25-45 years in good health. The sample taken for sequencing was naive CD4+ T cells sorted from blood. The cell subset or site label corresponds to: CD45RA+ positively selected. The base sequence is TGTGCCAGCAGCTTGGGACAGCGGATAAGCACAGATACGCAGTATTTT. Translation gives CASSLGQRISTDTQYF.